Listed below are T cell receptor beta chains from one sample, sequenced in a study of TIL therapy for anti-PD-1-resistant metastatic lung cancer. TCRdb keeps only in-frame clones here, not all; method: immunoSEQ multiplex PCR. The sample consists of 50,000 to 65,000 clones, about 81% of them appearing once. This specimen was blood, taken at baseline. The source of these receptors is a person aged 25 to 80 with non-small cell lung cancer. Each CDR3 is given with its conserved first and last residue. Each record gives: J gene, clone size, V gene, D gene, CDR3 protein, CDR3 DNA. The D gene is left open where the match is weak. Size is stated for part of the rows, as once, few or many counts, or as a class when the clone is expanded.

j_gene: TRBJ1-5; abundance: -; v_gene: TRBV6-5; d_gene: -; CDR3aa: CASRVDRSSNQPQHF; CDR3nt: TGTGCCAGCAGAGTTGACAGGAGTAGCAATCAGCCCCAGCATTTT
j_gene: TRBJ2-2; abundance: -; v_gene: TRBV7-2; d_gene: TRBD2; CDR3aa: CASRPGTSGNTGELFF; CDR3nt: TGTGCCAGCAGGCCCGGGACTAGCGGGAACACCGGGGAGCTGTTTTTT
j_gene: TRBJ2-2; abundance: once; v_gene: TRBV5-4; d_gene: -; CDR3aa: CASSALSTGTGELFF; CDR3nt: TGTGCCAGCAGCGCGCTTTCCACAGGGACCGGGGAGCTGTTTTTT
j_gene: TRBJ2-2; abundance: -; v_gene: TRBV5-1; d_gene: TRBD1; CDR3aa: CASSAGQVPWTGELFF; CDR3nt: TGCGCCAGCAGCGCTGGACAGGTCCCGTGGACCGGGGAGCTGTTTTTT
j_gene: TRBJ2-3; abundance: -; v_gene: TRBV24-1; d_gene: TRBD1; CDR3aa: CATSDFRQGADTQYF; CDR3nt: TGTGCCACCAGTGATTTTAGACAGGGGGCAGATACGCAGTATTTT
j_gene: TRBJ1-1; abundance: few; v_gene: TRBV4-1; d_gene: -; CDR3aa: CASSQYGGAVNTEAFF; CDR3nt: TGCGCCAGCAGCCAATATGGGGGCGCGGTGAACACTGAAGCTTTCTTT
j_gene: TRBJ2-3; abundance: few; v_gene: TRBV11-2; d_gene: TRBD2; CDR3aa: CASSQIAGDTQYF; CDR3nt: TGTGCCAGCAGCCAAATAGCGGGGGATACGCAGTATTTT
j_gene: TRBJ2-7; abundance: -; v_gene: TRBV30; d_gene: -; CDR3aa: CASRVGQGRYEQYF; CDR3nt: TGTGCCTCCAGGGTAGGGCAGGGGAGGTACGAGCAGTACTTC
j_gene: TRBJ1-5; abundance: once; v_gene: TRBV21-1; d_gene: -; CDR3aa: CASSRYKAGNQPQHF; CDR3nt: TGTGCCAGCAGCAGGTACAAAGCGGGCAATCAGCCCCAGCATTTT
j_gene: TRBJ1-1; abundance: -; v_gene: TRBV5-1; d_gene: -; CDR3aa: CAITSGQNTEAFF; CDR3nt: TGCGCCATTACCTCAGGACAAAACACTGAAGCTTTCTTT
j_gene: TRBJ2-1; abundance: -; v_gene: TRBV18; d_gene: TRBD2; CDR3aa: CASSLPGLPNNEQFF; CDR3nt: TGTGCCAGCTCACTCCCGGGACTACCTAACAATGAGCAGTTCTTC
j_gene: TRBJ1-1; abundance: -; v_gene: TRBV24-1; d_gene: -; CDR3aa: CATGDLMNTEAFF; CDR3nt: TGTGCCACCGGGGACTTAATGAACACTGAAGCTTTCTTT
j_gene: TRBJ1-4; abundance: -; v_gene: TRBV9; d_gene: -; CDR3aa: CASSPSGTWGEKLFF; CDR3nt: TGTGCCAGCAGCCCTTCCGGGACATGGGGTGAAAAACTGTTTTTT
j_gene: TRBJ2-7; abundance: -; v_gene: TRBV6-2/TRBV6-3; d_gene: TRBD2; CDR3aa: CASSPGLPGEYEQYF; CDR3nt: TGTGCCAGCAGTCCGGGACTACCGGGTGAATACGAGCAGTACTTC
j_gene: TRBJ1-5; abundance: -; v_gene: TRBV6-1; d_gene: -; CDR3aa: CASSELQVFNQPQHF; CDR3nt: TGTGCCAGCAGTGAATTACAGGTTTTCAATCAGCCCCAGCATTTT
j_gene: TRBJ2-7; abundance: -; v_gene: TRBV7-2; d_gene: TRBD2; CDR3aa: CASSFRSGGYEQYF; CDR3nt: TGTGCCAGCAGTTTCCGGAGCGGGGGATACGAGCAGTACTTC
j_gene: TRBJ2-1; abundance: -; v_gene: TRBV9; d_gene: TRBD2; CDR3aa: CASSPRDWVSGAGEQFF; CDR3nt: TGTGCCAGCAGCCCCCGTGACTGGGTCAGCGGGGCGGGCGAGCAGTTCTTC
j_gene: TRBJ2-4; abundance: -; v_gene: TRBV7-9; d_gene: -; CDR3aa: CASSFDINPQYF; CDR3nt: TGTGCCAGCAGCTTCGATATAAACCCCCAGTACTTC
j_gene: TRBJ2-1; abundance: -; v_gene: TRBV2; d_gene: -; CDR3aa: CASRAAGGASNEQFF; CDR3nt: TGTGCCAGCAGGGCGGCCGGGGGCGCCTCCAATGAGCAGTTCTTC
j_gene: TRBJ2-3; abundance: few; v_gene: TRBV7-8; d_gene: -; CDR3aa: CASSRVETATDTQYF; CDR3nt: TGTGCCAGCAGCAGAGTGGAGACAGCAACAGATACGCAGTATTTT
j_gene: TRBJ2-7; abundance: -; v_gene: TRBV7-9; d_gene: TRBD2; CDR3aa: CASSPLRLAGGREQYF; CDR3nt: TGTGCCAGCAGCCCGCTTAGGCTAGCGGGGGGACGCGAGCAGTACTTC
j_gene: TRBJ2-5; abundance: -; v_gene: TRBV9; d_gene: -; CDR3aa: CASSVATGGETQYF; CDR3nt: TGTGCCAGCAGCGTAGCAACTGGGGGGGAGACCCAGTACTTC
j_gene: TRBJ2-3; abundance: -; v_gene: TRBV7-3; d_gene: -; CDR3aa: CASSLSPLTSTDTQYF; CDR3nt: TGTGCCAGCAGCTTATCCCCTTTGACTAGCACAGATACGCAGTATTTT
j_gene: TRBJ2-7; abundance: few; v_gene: TRBV28; d_gene: -; CDR3aa: CASRDSSTTPYEQYF; CDR3nt: TGTGCCAGCAGAGATTCTTCGACAACCCCCTACGAGCAGTACTTC
j_gene: TRBJ1-2; abundance: -; v_gene: TRBV3-1/TRBV3-2; d_gene: -; CDR3aa: CASSHIPWGSGSGYTF; CDR3nt: TGTGCCAGCAGTCATATCCCTTGGGGAAGTGGATCTGGCTACACCTTC
j_gene: TRBJ1-1; abundance: -; v_gene: TRBV6-5; d_gene: -; CDR3aa: CASSYGRDGRFAFF; CDR3nt: TGTGCCAGCAGTTACGGACGGGACGGCAGGTTTGCTTTCTTT